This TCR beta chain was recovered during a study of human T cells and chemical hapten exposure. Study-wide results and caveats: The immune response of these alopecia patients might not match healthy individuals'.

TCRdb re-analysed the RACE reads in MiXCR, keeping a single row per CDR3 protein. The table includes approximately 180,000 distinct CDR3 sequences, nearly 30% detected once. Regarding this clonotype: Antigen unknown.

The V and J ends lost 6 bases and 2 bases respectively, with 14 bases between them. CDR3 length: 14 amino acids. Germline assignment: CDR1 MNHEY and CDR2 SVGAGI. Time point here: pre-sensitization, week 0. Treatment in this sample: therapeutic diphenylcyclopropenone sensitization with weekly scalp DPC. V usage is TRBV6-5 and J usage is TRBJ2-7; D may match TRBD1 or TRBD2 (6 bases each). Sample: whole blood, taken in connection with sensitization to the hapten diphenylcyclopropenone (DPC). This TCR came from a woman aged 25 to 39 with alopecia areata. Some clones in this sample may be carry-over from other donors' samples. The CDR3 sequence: CASRVDRGPYEQYF. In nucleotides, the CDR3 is TGTGCCAGCAGGGTTGACCGGGGGCCCTACGAGCAGTACTTC.